Listed below are T cell receptor beta chains from one sample, sequenced in a study of blood T cell repertoires in COVID-19. TCRdb's table, derived via immunoSEQ multiplex PCR, lists solely in-frame clones and lacks some. Here the sample spans tens of thousands of clones, about 72% being singletons. Material: peripheral blood. These receptors came from a man aged 65-85 years with active or convalescent COVID-19. CDR3s include the opening cysteine and the closing phenylalanine or tryptophan. The D gene is left open where the match is weak. Size is omitted from some rows. Given values are once, few, many or a class for expanded clones.

clone_size	cdr3_length	j_call	d_call	v_call	cdr3_nt	cdr3_aa
NA	16	TRBJ1-5	TRBD1	TRBV5-6	TGTGCCAGCAGCCGGGGGACAGTTTATAGCAATCAGCCCCAGCATTTT	CASSRGTVYSNQPQHF
once	15	TRBJ1-3	NA	TRBV6-5	TGTGGGAGCGAGGTTGTAAGAAGCTCTGGAAACACCATATATTTT	CGSEVVRSSGNTIYF
many	12	TRBJ1-1	NA	TRBV2	TGTGCCAGCAGTGTAAAGAACCACGGAGCTTTCTTT	CASSVKNHGAFF
once	16	TRBJ2-4	TRBD2	TRBV28	TGTGCCAGCAGTTTAATAAGCGGGGGGCAAAAAAACATTCAGTACTTC	CASSLISGGQKNIQYF
NA	17	TRBJ1-3	NA	TRBV18	TGTGCCAGCTCACCACGGTCGCAGGGGAGCTCTGGAAACACCATATATTTT	CASSPRSQGSSGNTIYF
NA	12	TRBJ1-3	NA	TRBV6-1	TGTGCCAGCTGGAGCTCTGGAAACACCATATATTTT	CASWSSGNTIYF
NA	16	TRBJ2-1	TRBD2	TRBV11-2	TGTGCCAGCAGCTCCCGATCGGGCGGGGGATCAAGGGAGCAGTTCTTC	CASSSRSGGGSREQFF
NA	15	TRBJ2-2	TRBD2	TRBV5-4	TGTGCCAGCAGCCCTGGACTAGCGGGGACCGGGGAGCTGTTTTTT	CASSPGLAGTGELFF
NA	13	TRBJ1-4	NA	TRBV29-1	TGCAGCGTTTCCTACGGGGAAAGAGAAAAACTGTTTTTT	CSVSYGEREKLFF
NA	15	TRBJ1-6	NA	TRBV11-2	TGTGCCAGCAGCTTAGGGTACATCGGGAATTCACCCCTCCACTTT	CASSLGYIGNSPLHF
once	15	TRBJ1-4	NA	TRBV18	TGTGCCAGCTCACCACCAGGAGGGGAGATTGAAAAACTGTTTTTT	CASSPPGGEIEKLFF
NA	16	TRBJ1-5	TRBD1	TRBV19	TGTGCCAGTACTTTAGGATGGGACAGGGGGAATCAGCCCCAGCATTTT	CASTLGWDRGNQPQHF
NA	14	TRBJ1-2	NA	TRBV28	TGTGCCAGCAGTTTACAGGGTTCAGGCTATGGCTACACCTTC	CASSLQGSGYGYTF
many	15	TRBJ2-7	TRBD2	TRBV6-1	TGTGCCAGCAGTGATGGGGTAGCGGGGCCCTACGAGCAGTACTTC	CASSDGVAGPYEQYF
NA	18	TRBJ2-3	TRBD2	TRBV7-2	TGTGCCAGCAGACCTACTCGACTAGCACAAATACTCACAGATACGCAGTATTTT	CASRPTRLAQILTDTQYF
once	13	TRBJ2-5	NA	TRBV5-4	TGTGCCAGCAGCCCACCCAGTAAAGAGACCCAGTACTTC	CASSPPSKETQYF
NA	15	TRBJ1-6	NA	TRBV27	TGTGCCAGCACTGAGGATTGGCAGGGTAATTCACCCCTCCACTTT	CASTEDWQGNSPLHF
NA	15	TRBJ1-6	NA	TRBV27	TGTGCCAGCAGACTCCACCGGGACATCAATTCACCCCTCCACTTT	CASRLHRDINSPLHF
NA	14	TRBJ2-3	TRBD2	TRBV2	TGTGCCAGCAGGGACGGACTAGTCACAGATACGCAGTATTTT	CASRDGLVTDTQYF
NA	14	TRBJ1-4	TRBD1	TRBV5-1	TGCGCCAGTCCCACCGGGACAGCGGGTGAAAAACTGTTTTTT	CASPTGTAGEKLFF
NA	15	TRBJ1-1	NA	TRBV5-1	TGCGCCAGCAGCTTGGGGGAGGGCTGGGGGACTGAAGCTTTCTTT	CASSLGEGWGTEAFF
NA	14	TRBJ2-7	TRBD1	TRBV5-1	TGCGCCAGCAGCACCGGACAGGGTAGGGACGAGCAGTACTTC	CASSTGQGRDEQYF
NA	13	TRBJ2-3	NA	TRBV19	TGTGCCAGTAGTAGGGGGCCTTGGGATACGCAGTATTTT	CASSRGPWDTQYF
few	15	TRBJ2-1	NA	TRBV6-1	TGTGCCAGCAGTGAAGCTCCGGACACTGGAAATGAGCAGTTCTTC	CASSEAPDTGNEQFF
NA	13	TRBJ2-5	TRBD1	TRBV12-3/TRBV12-4	TGTGCCAGCAGTTTAACACAGGGGAGGACCCAGTACTTC	CASSLTQGRTQYF
NA	16	TRBJ2-1	TRBD2	TRBV5-1	TGCGCCAGCAGCTTGTCACCTAGCGGGGGTTACAATGAGCAGTTCTTC	CASSLSPSGGYNEQFF
NA	14	TRBJ2-3	NA	TRBV11-2	TGTGCCAGCAGCTTAGATCGAGGCACAGATACGCAGTATTTT	CASSLDRGTDTQYF
NA	14	TRBJ2-1	TRBD2	TRBV19	TGTGCCAGTAACCCGGCTAGCGGGTCCGGTGAGCAGTTCTTC	CASNPASGSGEQFF
NA	13	TRBJ2-7	NA	TRBV6-5	TGTGCCACCCAGCTCAAAGGAGTATACGAGCAGTACTTC	CATQLKGVYEQYF
once	14	TRBJ1-1	TRBD1	TRBV6-6	TGTGCCAGCACCGCCCGGACAGGGCTTGATGAAGCTTTCTTT	CASTARTGLDEAFF
NA	12	TRBJ2-7	NA	TRBV11-2	TGTGCCAGCAGCTTACCTGGCAACGAGCAGTACTTC	CASSLPGNEQYF
few	13	TRBJ1-2	NA	TRBV6-5	TGTGCCAGCAGTTACGACAGCAACTATGGCTACACCTTC	CASSYDSNYGYTF
NA	14	TRBJ2-5	NA	TRBV5-1	TGCGCCAGCAGCCCTCCATCCGGCAGGGAGACCCAGTACTTC	CASSPPSGRETQYF
NA	12	TRBJ1-4	NA	TRBV6-6	TGTGCCAGCAGAGGCGGGGATGAAAAACTGTTTTTT	CASRGGDEKLFF
once	15	TRBJ2-2	NA	TRBV5-1	TGCGCCAGCAGCTTGGCGATGGGGCGCACCGGGGAGCTGTTTTTT	CASSLAMGRTGELFF
NA	13	TRBJ1-6	NA	TRBV3-1/TRBV3-2	TGTGCCAGCAGCCAAGCAGGGAATTCACCCCTCCACTTT	CASSQAGNSPLHF
NA	16	TRBJ1-5	TRBD1	TRBV19	TGTGCCAGTAACCCGACAGGGGGCATCGGGGATCAGCCCCAGCATTTT	CASNPTGGIGDQPQHF
NA	17	TRBJ2-1	TRBD2	TRBV7-3	TGTGCCAGCAGCTTACACCTCGCGGGGGGGTCCTACAATGAGCAGTTCTTC	CASSLHLAGGSYNEQFF
few	15	TRBJ2-7	TRBD1	TRBV20-1	TGCAGTGCTAGTCGGTCCGCCGGGACAGGGGTAGAGCAGTACTTC	CSASRSAGTGVEQYF
NA	17	TRBJ1-1	TRBD1	TRBV28	TGTGCCAGCAGCCTCGCCGGACAGGGGGCTAGGAACACTGAAGCTTTCTTT	CASSLAGQGARNTEAFF
NA	14	TRBJ1-3	NA	TRBV10-3	TGTGCCATCAGTGAGTCGGTGGAGGGAAGCACCATATATTTT	CAISESVEGSTIYF
NA	18	TRBJ2-1	TRBD1	TRBV3-1/TRBV3-2	TGTGCCAGCAGCCAAGATAGGGGGCCTCTACCTACTTACAATGAGCAGTTCTTC	CASSQDRGPLPTYNEQFF
NA	13	TRBJ2-7	NA	TRBV7-3	TGTGCCAGCAGCTTAATGCCCGGGGACGAGCAGTACTTC	CASSLMPGDEQYF
NA	15	TRBJ2-7	TRBD2	TRBV27	TGTGCCAGAAGAAGACTAGCGGGGGGAACCTACGAGCAGTACTTC	CARRRLAGGTYEQYF
NA	14	TRBJ1-3	TRBD1	TRBV28	TGTGCCAGCGCCCCGACAGGGGAAGGAAACACCATATATTTT	CASAPTGEGNTIYF